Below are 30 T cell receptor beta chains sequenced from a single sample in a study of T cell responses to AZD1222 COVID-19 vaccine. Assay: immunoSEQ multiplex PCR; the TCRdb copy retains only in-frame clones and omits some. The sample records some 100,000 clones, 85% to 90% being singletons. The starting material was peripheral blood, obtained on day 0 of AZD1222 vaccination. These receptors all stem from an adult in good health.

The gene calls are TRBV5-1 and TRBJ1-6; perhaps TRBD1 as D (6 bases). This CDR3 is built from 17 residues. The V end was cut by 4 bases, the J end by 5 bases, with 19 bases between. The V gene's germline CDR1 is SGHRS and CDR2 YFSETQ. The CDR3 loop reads CASSKREQGRDNSPLHF. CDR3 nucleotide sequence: TGCGCCAGCAGCAAGCGAGAACAGGGACGGGATAATTCACCCCTCCACTTT.

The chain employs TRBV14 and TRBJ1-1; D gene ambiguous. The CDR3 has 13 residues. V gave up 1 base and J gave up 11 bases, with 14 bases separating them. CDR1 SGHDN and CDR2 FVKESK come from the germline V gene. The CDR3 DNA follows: TGTGCCAGCAGCCAAGGTGTTACGGCCGGGGCTTTCTTT. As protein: CASSQGVTAGAFF.

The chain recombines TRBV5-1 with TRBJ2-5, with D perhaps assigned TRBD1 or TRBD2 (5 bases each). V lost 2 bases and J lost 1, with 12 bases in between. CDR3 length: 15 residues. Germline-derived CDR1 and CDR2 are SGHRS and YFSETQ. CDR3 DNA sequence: TGCGCCAGCAGCTTCCAGGGTGGAGGCCAAGAGACCCAGTACTTC. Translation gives CASSFQGGGQETQYF.

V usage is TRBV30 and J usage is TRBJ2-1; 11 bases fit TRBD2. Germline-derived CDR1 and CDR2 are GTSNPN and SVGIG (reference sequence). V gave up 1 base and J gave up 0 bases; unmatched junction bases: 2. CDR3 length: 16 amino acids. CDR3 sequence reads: CAWSGTSGSSYNEQFF. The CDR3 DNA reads TGTGCCTGGAGTGGTACTAGCGGGAGCTCCTACAATGAGCAGTTCTTC.

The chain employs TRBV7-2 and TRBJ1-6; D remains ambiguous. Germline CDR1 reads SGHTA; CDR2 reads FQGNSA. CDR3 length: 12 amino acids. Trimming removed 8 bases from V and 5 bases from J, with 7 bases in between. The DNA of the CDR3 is TGTGCCAGCGGGCCAAATAATTCACCCCTCCACTTT. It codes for CASGPNNSPLHF. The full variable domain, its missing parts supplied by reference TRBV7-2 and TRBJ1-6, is GAGVSQSPSNKVTEKGKDVELRCDPISGHTALYWYRQSLGQGLEFLIYFQGNSAPDKSGLPSDRFSAERTGGSVSTLTIQRTQQEDSAVYLCASGPNNSPLHFGNGTRLTVT.

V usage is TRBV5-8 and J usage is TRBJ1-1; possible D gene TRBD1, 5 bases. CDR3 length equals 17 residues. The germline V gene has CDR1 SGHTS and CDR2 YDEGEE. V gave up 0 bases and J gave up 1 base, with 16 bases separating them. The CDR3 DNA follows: TGTGCCAGCAGCTTGGGTACGATCGGGGGAGGGAACACTGAAGCTTTCTTT. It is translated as CASSLGTIGGGNTEAFF.

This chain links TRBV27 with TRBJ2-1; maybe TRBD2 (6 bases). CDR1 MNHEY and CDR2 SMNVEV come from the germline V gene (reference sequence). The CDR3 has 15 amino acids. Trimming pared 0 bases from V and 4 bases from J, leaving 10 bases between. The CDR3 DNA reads TGTGCCAGCAGTTTATCCGGGAGTTTGTACAATGAGCAGTTCTTC. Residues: CASSLSGSLYNEQFF.

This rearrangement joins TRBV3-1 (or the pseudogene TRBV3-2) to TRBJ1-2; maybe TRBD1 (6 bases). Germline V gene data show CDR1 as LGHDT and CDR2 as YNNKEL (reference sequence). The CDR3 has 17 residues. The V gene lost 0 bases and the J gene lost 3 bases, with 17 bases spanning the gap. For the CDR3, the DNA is TGTGCCAGCAGCCAAGAAGAAGTTGGGGGGCCAGACTATGGCTACACCTTC. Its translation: CASSQEEVGGPDYGYTF.

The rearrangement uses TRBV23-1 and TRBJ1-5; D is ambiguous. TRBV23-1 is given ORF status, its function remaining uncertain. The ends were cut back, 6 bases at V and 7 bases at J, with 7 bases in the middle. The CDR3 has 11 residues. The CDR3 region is CASSPSQPQHF. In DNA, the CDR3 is TGCGCCAGCAGCCCCTCACAGCCCCAGCATTTT.

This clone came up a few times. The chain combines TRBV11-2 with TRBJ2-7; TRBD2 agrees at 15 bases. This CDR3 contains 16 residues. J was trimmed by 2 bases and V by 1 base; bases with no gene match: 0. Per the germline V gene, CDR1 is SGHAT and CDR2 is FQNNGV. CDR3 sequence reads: CASSLGTSGRAYEQYF. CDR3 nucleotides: TGTGCCAGCAGCTTAGGGACTAGCGGGAGGGCCTACGAGCAGTACTTC. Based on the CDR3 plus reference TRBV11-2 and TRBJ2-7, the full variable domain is EAGVAQSPRYKIIEKRQSVAFWCNPISGHATLYWYQQILGQGPKLLIQFQNNGVVDDSQLPKDRFSAERLKGVDSTLKIQPAKLEDSAVYLCASSLGTSGRAYEQYFGPGTRLTVT.

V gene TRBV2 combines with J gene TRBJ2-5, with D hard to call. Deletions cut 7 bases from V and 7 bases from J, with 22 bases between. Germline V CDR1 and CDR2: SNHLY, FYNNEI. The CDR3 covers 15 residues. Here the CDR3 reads CASIPSSRSSGTQYF. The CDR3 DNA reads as TGTGCCAGCATACCGTCCTCTAGAAGCTCGGGGACCCAGTACTTC.

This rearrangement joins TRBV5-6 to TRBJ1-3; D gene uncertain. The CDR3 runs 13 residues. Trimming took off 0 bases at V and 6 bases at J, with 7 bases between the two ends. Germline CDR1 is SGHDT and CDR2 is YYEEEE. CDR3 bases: TGTGCCAGCAGCTTGGGAGGAACAAACACCATATATTTT. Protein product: CASSLGGTNTIYF.

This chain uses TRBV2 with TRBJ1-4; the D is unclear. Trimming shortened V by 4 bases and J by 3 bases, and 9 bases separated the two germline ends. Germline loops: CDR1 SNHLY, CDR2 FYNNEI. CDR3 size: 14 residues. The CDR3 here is CASSVSASNEKLFF. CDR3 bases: TGTGCCAGCAGTGTATCGGCCTCTAATGAAAAACTGTTTTTT.

CDR3 nucleotide sequence: TGTGCCAGCAGCCAAGCACCTCCGGATTCACCCCTCCACTTT. It encodes CASSQAPPDSPLHF. The rearrangement joins TRBV3-1 (or the pseudogene TRBV3-2) to TRBJ1-6; unclear D gene. Per the germline V gene, CDR1 is LGHDT and CDR2 is YNNKEL (reference sequence). The CDR3 runs 14 residues. V dropped 1 base and J dropped 8 bases, with 9 bases sitting between them.

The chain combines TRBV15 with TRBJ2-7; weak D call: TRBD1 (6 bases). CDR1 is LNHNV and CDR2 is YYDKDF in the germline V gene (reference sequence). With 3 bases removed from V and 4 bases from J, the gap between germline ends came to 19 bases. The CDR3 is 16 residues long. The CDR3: CATSSDYSGTLYEQYF. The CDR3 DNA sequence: TGTGCCACCAGCAGCGATTACTCCGGGACACTTTACGAGCAGTACTTC.

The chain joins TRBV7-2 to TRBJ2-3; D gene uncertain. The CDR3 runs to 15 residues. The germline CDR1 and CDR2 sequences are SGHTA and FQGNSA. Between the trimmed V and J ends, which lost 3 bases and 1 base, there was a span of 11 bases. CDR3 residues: CASSFTYYGTDTQYF. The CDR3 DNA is TGTGCCAGCAGCTTTACATATTACGGCACAGATACGCAGTATTTT.

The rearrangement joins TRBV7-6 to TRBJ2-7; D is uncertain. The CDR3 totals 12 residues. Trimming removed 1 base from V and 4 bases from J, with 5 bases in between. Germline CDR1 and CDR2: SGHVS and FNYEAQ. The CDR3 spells CASSLVGYEQYF. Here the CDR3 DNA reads TGTGCCAGCAGCTTAGTAGGATACGAGCAGTACTTC.

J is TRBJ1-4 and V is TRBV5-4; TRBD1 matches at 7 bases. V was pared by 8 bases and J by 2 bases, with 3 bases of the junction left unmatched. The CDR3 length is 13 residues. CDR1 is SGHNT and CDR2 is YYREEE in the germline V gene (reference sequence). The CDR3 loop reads CARTTGTNEKLFF. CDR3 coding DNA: TGTGCCAGGACGACAGGGACTAATGAAAAACTGTTTTTT.

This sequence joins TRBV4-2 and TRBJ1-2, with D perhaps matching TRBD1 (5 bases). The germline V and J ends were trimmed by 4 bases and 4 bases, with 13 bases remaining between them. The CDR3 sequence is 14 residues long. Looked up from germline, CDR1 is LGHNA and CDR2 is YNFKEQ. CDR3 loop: CASSRGGGVYGYTF. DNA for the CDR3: TGTGCCAGCAGCCGGGGGGGAGGAGTCTATGGCTACACCTTC.

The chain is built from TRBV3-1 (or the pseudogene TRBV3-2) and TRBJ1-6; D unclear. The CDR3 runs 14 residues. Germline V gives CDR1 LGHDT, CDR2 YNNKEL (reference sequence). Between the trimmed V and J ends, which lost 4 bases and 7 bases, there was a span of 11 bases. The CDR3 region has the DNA TGTGCCAGCAGCCGTCGGGAGTCCAATTCACCCCTCCACTTT. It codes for CASSRRESNSPLHF.

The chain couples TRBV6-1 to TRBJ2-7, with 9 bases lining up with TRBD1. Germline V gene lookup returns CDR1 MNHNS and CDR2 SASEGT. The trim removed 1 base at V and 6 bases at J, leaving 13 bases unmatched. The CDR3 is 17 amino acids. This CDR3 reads CASSEDRAWTGAREQYF. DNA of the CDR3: TGTGCCAGCAGTGAAGACAGGGCGTGGACAGGGGCTCGCGAGCAGTACTTC.

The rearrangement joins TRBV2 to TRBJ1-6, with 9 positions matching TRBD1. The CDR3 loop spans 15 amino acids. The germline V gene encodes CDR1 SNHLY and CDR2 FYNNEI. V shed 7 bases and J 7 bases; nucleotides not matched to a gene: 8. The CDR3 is CASTQGGQGNSPLHF. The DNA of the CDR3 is TGTGCCAGCACCCAAGGGGGACAGGGAAATTCACCCCTCCACTTT.

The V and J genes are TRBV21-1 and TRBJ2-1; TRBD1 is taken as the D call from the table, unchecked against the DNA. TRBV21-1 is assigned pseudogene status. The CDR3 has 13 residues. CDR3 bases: TGTGCCAGCAGCACTGGACATTTCAATGAGCAGTTCTTC. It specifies CASSTGHFNEQFF.

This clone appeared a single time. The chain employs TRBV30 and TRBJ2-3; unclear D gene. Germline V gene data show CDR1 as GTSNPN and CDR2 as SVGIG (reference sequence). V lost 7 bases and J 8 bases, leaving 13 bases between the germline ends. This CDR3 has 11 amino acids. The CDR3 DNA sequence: TGTGCCTTCCAATACTCGGGTACGCAGTATTTT. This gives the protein CAFQYSGTQYF.

This CDR3 reads CASSVGQGRAGANVLTF. The CDR3 bases are TGTGCCAGCAGCGTTGGACAGGGAAGGGCTGGGGCCAACGTCCTGACTTTC. V is TRBV7-9 and J is TRBJ2-6, with 8 bases identical to TRBD1. J lost 2 bases, V lost 5 bases, and 8 bases had no gene match. CDR3 length: 17 amino acids. In germline, CDR1 is SEHNR, CDR2 FQNEAQ (reference sequence).

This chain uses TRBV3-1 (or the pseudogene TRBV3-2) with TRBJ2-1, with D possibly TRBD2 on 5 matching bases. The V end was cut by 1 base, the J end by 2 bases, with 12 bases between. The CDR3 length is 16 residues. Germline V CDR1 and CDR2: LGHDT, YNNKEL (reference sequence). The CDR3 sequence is CASSQGTPGPYNEQFF. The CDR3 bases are TGTGCCAGCAGCCAAGGGACTCCAGGTCCCTACAATGAGCAGTTCTTC.

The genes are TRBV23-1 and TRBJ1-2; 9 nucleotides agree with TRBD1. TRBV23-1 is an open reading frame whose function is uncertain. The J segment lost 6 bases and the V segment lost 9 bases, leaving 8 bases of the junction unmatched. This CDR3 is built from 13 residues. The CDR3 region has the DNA TGCGCCAGGCGGGACAGGGTGACCCATGGCTACACCTTC. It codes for CARRDRVTHGYTF.

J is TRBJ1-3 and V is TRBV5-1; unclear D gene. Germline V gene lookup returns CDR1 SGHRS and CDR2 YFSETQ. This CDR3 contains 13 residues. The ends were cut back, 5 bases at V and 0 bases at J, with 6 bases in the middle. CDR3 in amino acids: CASRASSGNTIYF. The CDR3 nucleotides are TGCGCCAGCAGAGCTAGCTCTGGAAACACCATATATTTT.

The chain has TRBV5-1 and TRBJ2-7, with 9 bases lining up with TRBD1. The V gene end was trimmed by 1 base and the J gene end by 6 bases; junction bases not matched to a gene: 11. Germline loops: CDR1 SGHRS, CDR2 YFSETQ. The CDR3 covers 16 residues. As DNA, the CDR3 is TGCGCCAGCAGCTTGTATACGGGACAGGGAAGCAGCGAGCAGTACTTC. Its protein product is CASSLYTGQGSSEQYF.

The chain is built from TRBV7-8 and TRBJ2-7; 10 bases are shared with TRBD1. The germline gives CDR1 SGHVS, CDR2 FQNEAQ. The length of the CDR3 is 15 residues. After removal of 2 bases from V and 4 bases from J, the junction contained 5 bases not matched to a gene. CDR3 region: CASSLQTGGDYEQYF. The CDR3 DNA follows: TGTGCCAGCAGCTTACAGACAGGGGGCGATTACGAGCAGTACTTC.